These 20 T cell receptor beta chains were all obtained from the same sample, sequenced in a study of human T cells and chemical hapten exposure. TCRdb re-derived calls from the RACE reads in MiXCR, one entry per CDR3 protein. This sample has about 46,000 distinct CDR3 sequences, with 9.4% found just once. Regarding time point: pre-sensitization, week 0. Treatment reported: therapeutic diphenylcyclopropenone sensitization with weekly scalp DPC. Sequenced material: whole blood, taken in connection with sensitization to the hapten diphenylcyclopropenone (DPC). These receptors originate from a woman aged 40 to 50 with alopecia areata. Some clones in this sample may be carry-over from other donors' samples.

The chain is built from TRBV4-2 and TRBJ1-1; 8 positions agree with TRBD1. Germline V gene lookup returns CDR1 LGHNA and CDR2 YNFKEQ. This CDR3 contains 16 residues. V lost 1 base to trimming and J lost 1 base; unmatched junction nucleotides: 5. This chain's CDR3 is CASSQGRTGQNTEAFF. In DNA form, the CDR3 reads TGTGCCAGCAGCCAAGGGAGGACAGGGCAGAACACTGAAGCTTTCTTT.

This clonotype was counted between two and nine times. The CDR3 nucleotides are TGTGCCAGCAGCCCCCGTCAGGGCAGGGAGTACAATGAGCAGTTCTTC. This encodes CASSPRQGREYNEQFF. The chain employs TRBV11-1 and TRBJ2-1, with D perhaps being TRBD1 or TRBD2 (5 bases each). V was trimmed by 5 bases and J by 4 bases, leaving 18 bases between them. CDR1 and CDR2 from the germline V gene are SGHAT and FQDESV (reference sequence). The CDR3 extends over 16 amino acids.

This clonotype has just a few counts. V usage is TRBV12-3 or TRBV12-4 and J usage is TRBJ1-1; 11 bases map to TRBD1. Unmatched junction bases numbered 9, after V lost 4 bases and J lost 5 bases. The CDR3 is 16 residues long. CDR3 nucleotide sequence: TGTGCCAGCAGTTCCTCCGGGACAGGGGGTTGGACTGAAGCTTTCTTT. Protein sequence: CASSSSGTGGWTEAFF.

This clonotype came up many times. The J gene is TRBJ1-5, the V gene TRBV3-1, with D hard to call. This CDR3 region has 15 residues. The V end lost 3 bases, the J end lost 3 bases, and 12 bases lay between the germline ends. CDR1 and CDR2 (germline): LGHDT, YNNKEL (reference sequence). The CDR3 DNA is TGTGCCAGCAGCCAGGGCTCGACCTCCAATCAGCCCCAGCATTTT. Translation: CASSQGSTSNQPQHF. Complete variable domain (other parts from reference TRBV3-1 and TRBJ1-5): DTAVSQTPKYLVTQMGNDKSIKCEQNLGHDTMYWYKQDSKKFLKIMFSYNNKELIINETVPNRFSPKSPDKAHLNLHINSLELGDSAVYFCASSQGSTSNQPQHFGDGTRLSIL.

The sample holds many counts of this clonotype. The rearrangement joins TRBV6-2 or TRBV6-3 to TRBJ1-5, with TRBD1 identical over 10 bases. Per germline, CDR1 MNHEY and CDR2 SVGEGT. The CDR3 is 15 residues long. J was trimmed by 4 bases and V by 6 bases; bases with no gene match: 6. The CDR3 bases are TGTGCCAGCAGCGAATGGACAGGGGGAAATCAGCCCCAGCATTTT. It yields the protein CASSEWTGGNQPQHF.

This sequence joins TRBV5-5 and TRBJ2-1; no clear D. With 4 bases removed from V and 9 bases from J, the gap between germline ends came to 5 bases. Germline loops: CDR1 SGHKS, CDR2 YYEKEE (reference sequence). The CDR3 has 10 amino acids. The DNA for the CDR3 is TGTGCCAGCAGCCGCGGTGAGCAGTTCTTC. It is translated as CASSRGEQFF.

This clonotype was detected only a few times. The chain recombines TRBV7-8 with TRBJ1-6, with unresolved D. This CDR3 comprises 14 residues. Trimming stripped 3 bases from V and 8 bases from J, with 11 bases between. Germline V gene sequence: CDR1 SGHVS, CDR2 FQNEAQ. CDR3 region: CASSLIPRDSPLHF. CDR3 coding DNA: TGTGCCAGCAGCTTGATCCCGAGGGATTCACCCCTCCACTTT.

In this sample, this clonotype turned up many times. The CDR3, as DNA: TGTGCCAGCAGTCCTTGGGTCTCGAACACTGAAGCTTTCTTT. Its protein is CASSPWVSNTEAFF. The chain combines TRBV2 with TRBJ1-1; D uncertain. The V and J ends lost 5 bases and 1 base respectively, with 11 bases between them. The CDR3 is 14 amino acids. In germline, CDR1 is SNHLY, CDR2 FYNNEI. Based on the CDR3 plus reference TRBV2 and TRBJ1-1, the full variable domain is EPEVTQTPSHQVTQMGQEVILRCVPISNHLYFYWYRQILGQKVEFLVSFYNNEISEKSEIFDDQFSVERPDGSNFTLKIRSTKLEDSAMYFCASSPWVSNTEAFFGQGTRLTVV.

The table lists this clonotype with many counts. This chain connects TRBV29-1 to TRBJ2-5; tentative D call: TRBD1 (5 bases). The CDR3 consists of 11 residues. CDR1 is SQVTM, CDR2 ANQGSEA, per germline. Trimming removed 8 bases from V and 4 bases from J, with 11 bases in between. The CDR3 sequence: CSTQTGETQYF. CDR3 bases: TGCAGCACCCAAACAGGAGAGACCCAGTACTTC.

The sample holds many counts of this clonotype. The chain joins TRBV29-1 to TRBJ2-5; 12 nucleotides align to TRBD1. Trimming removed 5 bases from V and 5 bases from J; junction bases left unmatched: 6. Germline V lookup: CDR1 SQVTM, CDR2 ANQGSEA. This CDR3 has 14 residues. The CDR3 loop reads CSVIRDRGPETQYF. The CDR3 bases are TGCAGCGTTATTCGGGACAGGGGGCCGGAGACCCAGTACTTC. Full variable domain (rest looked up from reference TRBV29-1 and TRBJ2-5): SAVISQKPSRDICQRGTSLTIQCQVDSQVTMMFWYRQQPGQSLTLIATANQGSEATYESGFVIDKFPISRPNLTFSTLTVSNMSPEDSSIYLCSVIRDRGPETQYFGPGTRLLVL.

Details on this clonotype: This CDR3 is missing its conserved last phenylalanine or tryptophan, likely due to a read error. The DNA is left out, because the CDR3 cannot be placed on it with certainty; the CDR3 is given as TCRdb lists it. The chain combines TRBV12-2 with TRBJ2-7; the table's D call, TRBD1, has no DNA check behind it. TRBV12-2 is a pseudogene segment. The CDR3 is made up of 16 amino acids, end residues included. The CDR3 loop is CASRLAGGGNLHEQYS.

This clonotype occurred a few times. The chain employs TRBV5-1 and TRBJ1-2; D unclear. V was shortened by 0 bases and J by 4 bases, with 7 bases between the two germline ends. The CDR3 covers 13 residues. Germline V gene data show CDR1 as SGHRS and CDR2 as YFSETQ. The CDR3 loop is CASSLEQSYGYTF. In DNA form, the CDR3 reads TGCGCCAGCAGCTTGGAGCAGTCCTATGGCTACACCTTC.

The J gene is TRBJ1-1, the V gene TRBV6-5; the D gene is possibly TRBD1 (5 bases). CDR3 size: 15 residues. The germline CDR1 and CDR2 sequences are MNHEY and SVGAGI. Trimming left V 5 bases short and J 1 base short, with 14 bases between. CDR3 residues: CASSLQALGNTEAFF. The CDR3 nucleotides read TGTGCCAGCAGTCTACAGGCCTTAGGGAACACTGAAGCTTTCTTT.

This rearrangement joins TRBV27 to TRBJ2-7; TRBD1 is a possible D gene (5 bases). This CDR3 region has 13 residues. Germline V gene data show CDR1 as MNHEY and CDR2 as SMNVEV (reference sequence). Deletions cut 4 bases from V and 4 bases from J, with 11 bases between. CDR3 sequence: CASSSAGWYEQYF. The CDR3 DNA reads TGTGCCAGCAGTTCGGCAGGGTGGTACGAGCAGTACTTC.

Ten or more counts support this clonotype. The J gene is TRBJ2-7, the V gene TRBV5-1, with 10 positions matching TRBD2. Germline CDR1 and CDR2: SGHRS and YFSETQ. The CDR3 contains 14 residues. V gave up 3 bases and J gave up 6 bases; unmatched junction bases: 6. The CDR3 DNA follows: TGCGCCAGCAGCTCCGGGACTAGCGTAGGCGAGCAGTACTTC. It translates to CASSSGTSVGEQYF.

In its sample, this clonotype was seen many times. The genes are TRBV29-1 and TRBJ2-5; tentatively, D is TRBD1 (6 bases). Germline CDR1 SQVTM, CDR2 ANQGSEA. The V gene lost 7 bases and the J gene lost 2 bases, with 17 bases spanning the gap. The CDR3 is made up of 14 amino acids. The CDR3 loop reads CSARGKQGQETQYF. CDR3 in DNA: TGCAGCGCTAGAGGGAAGCAGGGGCAAGAGACCCAGTACTTC.

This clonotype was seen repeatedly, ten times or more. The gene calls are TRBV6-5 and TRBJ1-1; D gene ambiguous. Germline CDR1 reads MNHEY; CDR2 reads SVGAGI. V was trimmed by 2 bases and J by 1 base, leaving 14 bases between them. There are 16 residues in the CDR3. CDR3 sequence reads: CASSYTPNRPNTEAFF. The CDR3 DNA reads TGTGCCAGCAGTTACACCCCAAACAGACCGAACACTGAAGCTTTCTTT.

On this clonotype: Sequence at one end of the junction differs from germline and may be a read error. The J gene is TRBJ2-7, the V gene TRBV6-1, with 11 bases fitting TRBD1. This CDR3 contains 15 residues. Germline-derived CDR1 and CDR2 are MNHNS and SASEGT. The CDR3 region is CTSSAGTGGSYEQYF. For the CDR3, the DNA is TGTACCAGCAGTGCCGGGACAGGGGGCTCCTACGAGCAGTACTTC.

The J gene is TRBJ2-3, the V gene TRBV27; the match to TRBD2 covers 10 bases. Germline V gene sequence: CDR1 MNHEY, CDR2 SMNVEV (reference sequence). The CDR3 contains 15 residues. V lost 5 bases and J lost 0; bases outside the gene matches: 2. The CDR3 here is CASSLAGASTDTQYF. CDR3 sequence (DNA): TGTGCCAGCAGTCTAGCGGGGGCTAGCACAGATACGCAGTATTTT.

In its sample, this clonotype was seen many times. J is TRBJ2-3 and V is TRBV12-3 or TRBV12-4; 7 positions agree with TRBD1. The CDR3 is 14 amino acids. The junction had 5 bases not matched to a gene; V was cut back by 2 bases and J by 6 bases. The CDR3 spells CASSLRQGWDTQYF. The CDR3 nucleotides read TGTGCCAGCAGTTTACGACAGGGCTGGGATACGCAGTATTTT.